This T cell receptor (beta chain) was identified in a study of cytotoxic CD8 clonotypes in ibrutinib-treated CLL. Study-wide background: Samples averaged around 280,000 productive templates and tens of thousands of productive rearrangements. Points from the study as a whole: Starting clonality was above that of age-matched healthy donors and tracked circulating CD8+ T-cell counts. Under treatment, the uncommon public clonotypes either contracted or remained stable.

Points on this clone: Its antigen is undetermined.

Produced via immunoSEQ multiplex PCR; TCRdb's table is partial and in-frame only. The sample consists of more than 300,000 clones, around four fifths of them appearing once. Trimming stripped 2 bases from V and 0 bases from J, with 12 bases between. This CDR3 has 16 amino acids. The germline gives CDR1 MNHEY, CDR2 SVGAGI. V usage is TRBV6-5 and J usage is TRBJ2-3; unclear D gene. Sample: PBMCs, taken before ibrutinib treatment. The receptor comes from a human donor with chronic lymphocytic leukemia. CDR3 nucleotides: TGTGCCAGCAGTTACAGTCAGCCAACTAGCACAGATACGCAGTATTTT. Residues: CASSYSQPTSTDTQYF.